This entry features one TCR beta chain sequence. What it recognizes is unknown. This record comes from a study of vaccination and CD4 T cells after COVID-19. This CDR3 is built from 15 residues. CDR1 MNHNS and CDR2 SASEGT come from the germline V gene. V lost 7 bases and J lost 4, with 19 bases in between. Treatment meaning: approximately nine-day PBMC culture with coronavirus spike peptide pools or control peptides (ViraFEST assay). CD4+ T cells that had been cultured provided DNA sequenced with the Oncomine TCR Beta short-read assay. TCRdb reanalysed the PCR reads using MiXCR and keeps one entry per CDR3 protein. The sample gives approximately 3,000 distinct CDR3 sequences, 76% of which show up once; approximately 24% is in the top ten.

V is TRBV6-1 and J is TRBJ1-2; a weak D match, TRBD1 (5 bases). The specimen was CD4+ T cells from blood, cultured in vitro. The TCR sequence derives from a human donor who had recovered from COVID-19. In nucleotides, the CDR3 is TGTGCCAGCACTCTTGGGACCATCGATGGCTATGGCTACACCTTC. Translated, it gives CASTLGTIDGYGYTF.